This T cell receptor (beta chain) was obtained from a study of cytomegalovirus exposure and HLA in healthy donors. Findings and caveats of the study: Sequencing likely generated an artifact that appeared as a cluster of highly shared sequence variants. In vitro assays verified that a few CMV-associated chains recognized CMV antigens specifically. Analysis was performed later, and it showed HLA-associated TCR beta chains to be more clonally expanded than equally common others.

Germline V gene sequence: CDR1 SGHKS, CDR2 YYEKEE (reference sequence). The J segment lost 0 bases and the V segment lost 3 bases, leaving 4 bases of the junction unmatched. This CDR3 contains 16 residues. As for the donors, each was a healthy bone marrow donor. Of note for this clone: Its antigen remains unknown.

Researchers ran the PCR with 60 Vbeta and 13 Jbeta primers. Profiled with immunoSEQ multiplex PCR; TCRdb holds only in-frame clones, not every one. This table has 170,000 or so clones, more than 65% appearing once. This chain joins TRBV5-5 and TRBJ2-2; 8 bases map to TRBD2. The receptor's source is a woman in her 50s in good health and CMV-seronegative. Sequences were obtained from PBMCs. The CDR3 nucleotides read TGTGCCAGCAGCTCCGGGAGGGGGGCGAACACCGGGGAGCTGTTTTTT. As protein: CASSSGRGANTGELFF.